The present TCR beta chain was sequenced within a study of blood T cell repertoires in COVID-19. For the study at large: Material from acute and convalescent COVID-19 was sourced from the United States, Italy and Spain.

Germline assignment: CDR1 SGHAT and CDR2 FQNNGV. The CDR3 consists of 18 residues. After removal of 8 bases from V and 4 bases from J, the junction contained 21 bases not matched to a gene. Here immunoSEQ multiplex PCR was the method, and the copy in TCRdb shows in-frame clones only, minus some. The profile shows 230,000 or so clones, approximately 83% of them singletons. Cohort 3 donors were reported recovered after two negative PCRs, clearance, or symptom resolution. The specimen sequenced was PBMCs or T cells enriched from blood (not recorded which). This TCR derives from a man over 45 who had recovered from COVID-19. The chain couples TRBV11-2 to TRBJ2-5, with 8 bases fitting TRBD2. DNA of the CDR3: TGTGCCAGCGCCGGAGCTCTCAAGTCGAGCGGGAGCTCAGAGACCCAGTACTTC. Its protein product is CASAGALKSSGSSETQYF.